The source of this TCR beta chain is a study of cytomegalovirus exposure and HLA in healthy donors. Study as a whole: Earlier, about 179 million T cells were analyzed, and fewer than 120 million unique TCR beta sequences were found among them.

Vbeta (60) and Jbeta (13) primers were used in the PCR. The repertoire was sequenced with immunoSEQ multiplex PCR; TCRdb's copy has only in-frame clones and lacks some. The sample yields roughly 100,000 clones, 55% to 80% seen once. This CDR3 is 18 amino acids long. J was trimmed by 0 bases and V by 3 bases; bases with no gene match: 14. Per the germline V gene, CDR1 is MDHEN and CDR2 is SYDVKM. This chain connects TRBV28 to TRBJ2-7, with 7 bases that match TRBD2. The source is a human donor in good health. The sample consisted of PBMCs. CDR3 residues: CASSFPRVRREYSYEQYF. The CDR3 DNA is TGTGCCAGCAGTTTCCCCCGAGTCAGGCGGGAGTACTCCTACGAGCAGTACTTC.